What follows are 26 T cell receptor beta chains derived from one specimen sequenced in a study of beta chain features in type 1 diabetes. Overall study findings and caveats: The study found moderately but significantly shorter TCRB CDR3s in all four CD4+ subsets of Type 1 diabetes patients.

These receptors have no known antigen. Every isolated RNA sample was fully reverse transcribed, so sequencing captured expressed TCRB transcripts. Clones were read by immunoSEQ multiplex PCR, and TCRdb kept only the in-frame ones, dropping some. The sample consists of some 330,000 clones, approximately 12% of them appearing once. The material sequenced was naive CD4+ T cells from blood. The receptor source for this set is a woman younger than 30 with type 1 diabetes.

V usage is TRBV28 and J usage is TRBJ1-2; 9 bases map to TRBD1. Germline CDR1 and CDR2: MDHEN and SYDVKM. J lost 7 bases, V lost 4 bases, and 4 bases had no gene match. The CDR3 spans 13 residues. The CDR3 sequence: CASSSGQGLGYTF. CDR3 sequence (DNA): TGTGCCAGCAGTTCCGGACAGGGGCTTGGCTACACCTTC.

This rearrangement joins TRBV7-3 to TRBJ2-2; perhaps TRBD1 as D (5 bases). This CDR3 comprises 15 residues. With 1 base removed from V and 1 base from J, the gap between germline ends came to 7 bases. Germline assignment: CDR1 SGHTA and CDR2 FQGTGA. In DNA, the CDR3 is TGTGCCAGCAGCTTAAGACAGATGAACACCGGGGAGCTGTTTTTT. This sequence encodes CASSLRQMNTGELFF.

The chain carries TRBV28 and TRBJ1-1; the match to TRBD1 covers 9 bases. The CDR3 covers 14 residues. In germline, CDR1 is MDHEN, CDR2 SYDVKM. V gave up 5 bases and J gave up 5 bases; unmatched junction bases: 6. The CDR3 DNA reads as TGTGCCAGCAGTCTAAAGGACAGGGGAACTGAAGCTTTCTTT. Translated: CASSLKDRGTEAFF.

This clone was counted a single time. The chain combines TRBV5-6 with TRBJ2-5; perhaps TRBD2 as D (6 bases). The germline gives CDR1 SGHDT, CDR2 YYEEEE. The CDR3 is 17 amino acids. V was clipped by 7 bases and J by 5 bases, with 27 bases between them. This CDR3 reads CASSPTKAGAAGETQYF. The CDR3 coding sequence is TGTGCCAGCTCTCCAACCAAAGCGGGCGCAGCCGGGGAGACCCAGTACTTC.

This clone was seen a handful of times. The V gene is TRBV7-2, the J gene TRBJ1-2, with 9 bases identical to TRBD1. Germline values: CDR1 SGHTA, CDR2 FQGNSA. V was clipped by 4 bases and J by 7 bases; unmatched bases: 19. The CDR3 covers 18 residues. The CDR3 DNA reads TGTGCCAGCAGCTGGAGTCGGGGACAGGGAGGCGGGGTGGGTGGCTACACCTTC. It codes for CASSWSRGQGGGVGGYTF.

V and J are TRBV15 and TRBJ2-2; 8 bases match TRBD2. CDR3 length: 15 amino acids. Germline loops: CDR1 LNHNV, CDR2 YYDKDF (reference sequence). V dropped 4 bases and J dropped 5; count of bases not matched to a gene: 6. The CDR3 loop is CATSIAGRGTGELFF. The CDR3 coding sequence is TGTGCCACCAGCATAGCGGGGAGGGGTACCGGGGAGCTGTTTTTT.

This sequence joins TRBV25-1 and TRBJ1-2, with a possible D match to TRBD1 (5 bases). The CDR3 length is 15 residues. The germline V gene has CDR1 MGHDK and CDR2 SYGVNS. Trimming removed 2 bases at V and 4 bases at J, with 14 bases between. For the CDR3, the DNA is TGTGCCAGCAGTGAAGTAGGGGTGGGGCTCTATGGCTACACCTTC. This encodes CASSEVGVGLYGYTF.

This chain uses TRBV11-1 with TRBJ2-1; 9 bases fit TRBD1. The CDR3 length is 17 residues. J gave up 4 bases and V 6 bases, and 13 bases lay outside the gene matches. Germline lookup yields CDR1 SGHAT and CDR2 FQDESV (reference sequence). Here the CDR3 DNA reads TGTGCCAGCAGGCGAACCGGGACAGGGAACCATTACAATGAGCAGTTCTTC. This encodes CASRRTGTGNHYNEQFF. The full variable domain, completed using reference TRBV11-1 and TRBJ2-1, is EAEVAQSPRYKITEKSQAVAFWCDPISGHATLYWYRQILGQGPELLVQFQDESVVDDSQLPKDRFSAERLKGVDSTLKIQPAELGDSAMYLCASRRTGTGNHYNEQFFGPGTRLTVL.

The chain links TRBV4-3 to TRBJ1-2, with 8 bases matching TRBD1. V dropped 0 bases and J dropped 6; count of bases not matched to a gene: 9. The CDR3 covers 16 residues. Germline loops: CDR1 LGHNA, CDR2 YSLEER. In DNA, the CDR3 is TGCGCCAGCAGCCAAGATGGGGGCAGGGGGCAGAATGGCTACACCTTC. Encoded protein: CASSQDGGRGQNGYTF.

This clone appeared a few times. The J gene is TRBJ2-3, the V gene TRBV27, with D unresolved. CDR3 size: 14 residues. V was pared by 3 bases and J by 4 bases, with 11 bases between. The germline V gene has CDR1 MNHEY and CDR2 SMNVEV (reference sequence). CDR3 DNA: TGTGCCAGCAGTTTCCAGCTTCAGGCAGATACGCAGTATTTT. It encodes CASSFQLQADTQYF.

In this sample, this clone turned up a few times. The chain links TRBV25-1 to TRBJ1-2; D gene unclear. This CDR3 region has 10 residues. The ends were cut back, 5 bases at V and 7 bases at J, with 5 bases in the middle. From germline, CDR1 is MGHDK and CDR2 SYGVNS. CDR3 region: CASSQVGYTF. CDR3 bases: TGTGCCAGCAGTCAGGTTGGCTACACCTTC.

This clone was seen more than once but under ten times. The CDR3 loop reads CASSKECASGFHSYNEQFF. The CDR3 DNA reads as TGTGCCAGCAGCAAAGAGTGCGCTAGCGGGTTTCACTCCTACAATGAGCAGTTCTTC. The V call is TRBV21-1, the J call TRBJ2-1; the tabulated D call, TRBD2, remains unverified against the DNA. TRBV21-1 is listed as a pseudogene. CDR3 length: 19 amino acids.

J is TRBJ2-7 and V is TRBV25-1; TRBD1 is a possible D gene (5 bases). The CDR3 has 14 residues. V dropped 3 bases and J dropped 2 bases, with 11 bases sitting between them. Per germline, CDR1 MGHDK and CDR2 SYGVNS. Here the CDR3 DNA reads TGTGCCAGCAGTGAGACAGTTGGGGCCTACGAGCAGTACTTC. Amino acids: CASSETVGAYEQYF.

V and J are TRBV28 and TRBJ2-5; TRBD2 is a possible D gene (5 bases). Germline V gene sequence: CDR1 MDHEN, CDR2 SYDVKM. The CDR3 is 17 amino acids. Trimming pared 1 base from V and 4 bases from J, leaving 19 bases between. Here the CDR3 DNA reads TGTGCCAGCAGTTTATCACGCGCGGGCACCGTAGGAGAGACCCAGTACTTC. The encoded protein is CASSLSRAGTVGETQYF.

In its sample, this clone was seen a few times. The chain joins TRBV7-9 to TRBJ1-1; possible D gene TRBD1, 6 bases. Germline V gives CDR1 SEHNR, CDR2 FQNEAQ (reference sequence). V dropped 4 bases and J dropped 2 bases, with 11 bases sitting between them. The CDR3 is 14 amino acids. The CDR3 loop is CASSSAGVNTEAFF. The DNA for the CDR3 is TGTGCCAGCAGCTCCGCAGGGGTTAACACTGAAGCTTTCTTT.

The rearrangement links TRBV30 to TRBJ1-2; no reliable D call. The germline V gene has CDR1 GTSNPN and CDR2 SVGIG (reference sequence). This CDR3 has 14 amino acids. The V and J ends lost 0 bases and 8 bases respectively, with 16 bases between them. Here the CDR3 reads CAWSVVRLSEGYTF. The CDR3 nucleotides are TGTGCCTGGAGTGTAGTTAGACTTTCGGAGGGCTACACCTTC.

The V call is TRBV5-1, the J call TRBJ2-7, with TRBD1 as a possible D gene (5 bases). Germline CDR1 and CDR2: SGHRS and YFSETQ. This CDR3 has 11 residues. Trimming removed 7 bases from V and 2 bases from J, with 7 bases in between. The CDR3 DNA reads as TGCGCCAGCTCGGACACCTACGAGCAGTACTTC. Encoded protein: CASSDTYEQYF.

The rearrangement uses TRBV4-3 and TRBJ2-7; TRBD1 matches 8 bases. The CDR3 spans 15 residues. V trimming: 1 base; J trimming: 4 bases; junction bases outside the gene matches: 6. The germline gives CDR1 LGHNA, CDR2 YSLEER. This CDR3 is CASSQAPGGGYEQYF. The CDR3 region has the DNA TGCGCCAGCAGCCAAGCGCCAGGGGGCGGGTACGAGCAGTACTTC.

This clone was picked up a small number of times. V gene TRBV4-2 combines with J gene TRBJ2-7; 12 bases fit TRBD2. Looked up from germline, CDR1 is LGHNA and CDR2 is YNFKEQ. The CDR3 is 15 amino acids. With V trimmed by 3 bases and J by 6 bases, 6 bases remained unmatched. The CDR3 DNA is TGTGCCAGCAGCCAGACTAGCGGGAGAAATGGCGAGCAGTACTTC. Encoded protein: CASSQTSGRNGEQYF.

This sequence joins TRBV10-1 and TRBJ1-1; possibly TRBD1 for D (6 bases). Germline CDR1 WNHNN, CDR2 SYGVQD (reference sequence). Trimming cost V 0 bases and J 1 base, with 9 bases left between them. The CDR3 spans 15 residues. The CDR3 DNA follows: TGCGCCAGCAGTGAGTCGTACAGGGAGAACACTGAAGCTTTCTTT. It encodes CASSESYRENTEAFF.

The CDR3 reads CASSPSETGSGTEAFF. CDR3 sequence (DNA): TGTGCCAGCTCACCATCCGAGACAGGGTCAGGCACTGAAGCTTTCTTT. The chain is built from TRBV18 and TRBJ1-1; 7 bases fit TRBD1. V lost 2 bases to trimming and J lost 4 bases; unmatched junction nucleotides: 10. The CDR3 is made up of 16 amino acids. Germline loops: CDR1 KGHSH, CDR2 LQKENI. Filled out from reference TRBV18 and TRBJ1-1, the complete variable domain reads NAGVMQNPRHLVRRRGQEARLRCSPMKGHSHVYWYRQLPEEGLKFMVYLQKENIIDESGMPKERFSAEFPKEGPSILRIQQVVRGDSAAYFCASSPSETGSGTEAFFGQGTRLTVV.

This clone was counted a few times. V usage is TRBV19 and J usage is TRBJ1-2; 7 bases fit TRBD1. Germline V gene lookup returns CDR1 LNHDA and CDR2 SQIVND (reference sequence). This CDR3 comprises 15 residues. Unmatched junction bases numbered 10, after V lost 6 bases and J lost 3 bases. Here the CDR3 reads CASSPTGEPYYGYTF. The DNA for the CDR3 is TGTGCCAGTAGCCCTACAGGGGAGCCCTACTATGGCTACACCTTC.

The rearrangement joins TRBV14 to TRBJ1-1; D is ambiguous. Germline V lookup: CDR1 SGHDN, CDR2 FVKESK. The CDR3 sequence is 12 residues long. Trimming took 4 bases from V and 11 from J, leaving 14 bases between them. Here the CDR3 DNA reads TGTGCCAGCAGCCCTGAGGGCCGGGAGGCTTTCTTT. This codes for CASSPEGREAFF.

In this sample, this clone turned up a few times. The rearrangement links TRBV5-4 to TRBJ2-3; 8 bases match TRBD2. The germline V gene encodes CDR1 SGHNT and CDR2 YYREEE (reference sequence). The J segment lost 5 bases and the V segment lost 4 bases, leaving 6 bases of the junction unmatched. The CDR3 is 14 amino acids. CDR3 in DNA: TGTGCCAGCAGCCGGGGACTAGATAAAGATACGCAGTATTTT. Its protein product is CASSRGLDKDTQYF.

The gene calls are TRBV6-1 and TRBJ2-1; 7 positions agree with TRBD1. The germline V gene has CDR1 MNHNS and CDR2 SASEGT. This CDR3 is built from 13 residues. Trimming removed 6 bases from V and 4 bases from J; junction bases left unmatched: 3. The CDR3 DNA follows: TGTGCCAGCAGGTCGACAGGGTACAATGAGCAGTTCTTC. This gives the protein CASRSTGYNEQFF.

The rearrangement links TRBV6-5 to TRBJ1-5, with D hard to call. Trimming took off 6 bases at V and 11 bases at J, with 17 bases between the two ends. The CDR3 spans 13 residues. From germline, CDR1 is MNHEY and CDR2 SVGAGI. The CDR3 DNA sequence: TGTGCCAGCAGCCTCCAAGGGTGGGAGGCCCAGCATTTT. As protein: CASSLQGWEAQHF.